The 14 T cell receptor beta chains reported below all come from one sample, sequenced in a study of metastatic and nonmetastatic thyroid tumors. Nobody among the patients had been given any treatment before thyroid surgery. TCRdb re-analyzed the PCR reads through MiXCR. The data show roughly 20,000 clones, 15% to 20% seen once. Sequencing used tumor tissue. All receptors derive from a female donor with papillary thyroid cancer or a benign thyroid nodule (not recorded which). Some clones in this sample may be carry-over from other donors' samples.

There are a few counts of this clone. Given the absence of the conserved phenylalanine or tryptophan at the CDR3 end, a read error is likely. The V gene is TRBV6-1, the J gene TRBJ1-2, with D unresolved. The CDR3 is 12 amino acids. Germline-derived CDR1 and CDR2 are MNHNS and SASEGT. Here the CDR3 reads CTSKRFNYGYTL. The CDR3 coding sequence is TGTACCAGCAAGAGGTTTAACTATGGCTACACCTTA.

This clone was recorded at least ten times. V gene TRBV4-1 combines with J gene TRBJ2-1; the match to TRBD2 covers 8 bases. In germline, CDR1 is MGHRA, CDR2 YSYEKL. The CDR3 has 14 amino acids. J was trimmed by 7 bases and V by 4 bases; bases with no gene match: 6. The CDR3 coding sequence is TGCGCCAGCAGCCGAGCGGGAGAAGTAAATGAGCAGTTCTTC. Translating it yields CASSRAGEVNEQFF.

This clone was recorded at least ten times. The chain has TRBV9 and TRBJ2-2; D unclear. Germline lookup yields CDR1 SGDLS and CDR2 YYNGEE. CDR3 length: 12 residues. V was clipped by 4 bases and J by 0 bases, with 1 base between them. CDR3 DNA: TGTGCCAGCAGCCCGAACACCGGGGAGCTGTTTTTT. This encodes CASSPNTGELFF.

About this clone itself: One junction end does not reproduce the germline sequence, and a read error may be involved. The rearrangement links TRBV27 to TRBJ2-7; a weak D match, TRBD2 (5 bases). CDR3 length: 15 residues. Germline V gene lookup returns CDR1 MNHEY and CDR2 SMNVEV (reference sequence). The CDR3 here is CASSLEGSLFYEHYF. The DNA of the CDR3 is TGTGCCAGCAGTTTAGAGGGATCCCTGTTCTACGAGCATTACTTC.

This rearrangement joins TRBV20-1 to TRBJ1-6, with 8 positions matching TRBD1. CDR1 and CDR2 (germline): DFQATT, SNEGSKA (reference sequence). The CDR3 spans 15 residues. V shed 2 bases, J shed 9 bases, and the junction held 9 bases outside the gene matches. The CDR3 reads CSARWGTGGGSPLHF. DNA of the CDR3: TGCAGTGCTAGATGGGGGACAGGTGGAGGTTCACCCCTCCACTTT.

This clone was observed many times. CDR3 in DNA: TGTGCTAGTGCCCTCGACAGCGCCGCGAACACTGAAGCTTTCTTT. Residues: CASALDSAANTEAFF. The rearrangement uses TRBV12-5 and TRBJ1-1, with D perhaps matching TRBD1 (5 bases). V was trimmed by 7 bases and J by 1 base, leaving 16 bases between them. The CDR3 covers 15 residues. From germline, CDR1 is LGHNT and CDR2 FRNRAP.

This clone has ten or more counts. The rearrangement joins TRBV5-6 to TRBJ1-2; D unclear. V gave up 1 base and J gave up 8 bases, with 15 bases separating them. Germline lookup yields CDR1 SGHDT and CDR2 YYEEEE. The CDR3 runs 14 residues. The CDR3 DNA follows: TGTGCCAGCAGCTTGAGAGGGCAAGGTCGGGGCTACACCTTC. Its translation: CASSLRGQGRGYTF.

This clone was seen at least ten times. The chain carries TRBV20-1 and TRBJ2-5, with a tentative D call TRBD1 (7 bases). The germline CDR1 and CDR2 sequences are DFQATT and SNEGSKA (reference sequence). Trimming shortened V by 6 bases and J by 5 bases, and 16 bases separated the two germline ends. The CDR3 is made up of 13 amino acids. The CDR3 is CSAETGRKETQYF. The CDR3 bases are TGCAGTGCCGAGACAGGGAGGAAGGAGACCCAGTACTTC.

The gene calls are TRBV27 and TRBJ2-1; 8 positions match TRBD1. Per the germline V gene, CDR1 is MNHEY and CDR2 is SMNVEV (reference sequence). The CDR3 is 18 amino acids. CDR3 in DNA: TGTTCCACAGGGGTGGCAGGGGGCTTTTGGAGCTCCTACAATGAGCAGTTCTTC. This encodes CSTGVAGGFWSSYNEQFF.

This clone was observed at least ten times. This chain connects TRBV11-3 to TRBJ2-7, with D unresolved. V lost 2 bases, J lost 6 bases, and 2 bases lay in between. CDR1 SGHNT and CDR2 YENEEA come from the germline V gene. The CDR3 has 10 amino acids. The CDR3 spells CASSLCEQYF. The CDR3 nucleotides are TGTGCCAGCAGCTTATGCGAGCAGTACTTC.

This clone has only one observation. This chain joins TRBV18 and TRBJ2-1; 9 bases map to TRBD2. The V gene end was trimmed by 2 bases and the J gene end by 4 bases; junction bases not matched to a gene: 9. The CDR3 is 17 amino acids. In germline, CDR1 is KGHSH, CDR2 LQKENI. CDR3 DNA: TGTGCCAGCTCACCAGATTCCAGCGGGAGGCTATACAATGAGCAGTTCTTC. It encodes CASSPDSSGRLYNEQFF.

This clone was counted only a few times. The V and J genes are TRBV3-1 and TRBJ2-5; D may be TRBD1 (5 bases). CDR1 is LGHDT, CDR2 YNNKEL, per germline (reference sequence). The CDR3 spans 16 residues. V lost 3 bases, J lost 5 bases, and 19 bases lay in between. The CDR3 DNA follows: TGTGCCAGCAGCCATTCTGGGGCCGCGCTGGTGGAGACCCAGTACTTC. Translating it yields CASSHSGAALVETQYF.

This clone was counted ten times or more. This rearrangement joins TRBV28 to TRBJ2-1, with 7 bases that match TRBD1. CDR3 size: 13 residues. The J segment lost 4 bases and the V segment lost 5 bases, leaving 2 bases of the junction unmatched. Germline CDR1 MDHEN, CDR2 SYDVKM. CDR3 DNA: TGTGCCAGCAGTGGACAGGATTACAATGAGCAGTTCTTC. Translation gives CASSGQDYNEQFF.

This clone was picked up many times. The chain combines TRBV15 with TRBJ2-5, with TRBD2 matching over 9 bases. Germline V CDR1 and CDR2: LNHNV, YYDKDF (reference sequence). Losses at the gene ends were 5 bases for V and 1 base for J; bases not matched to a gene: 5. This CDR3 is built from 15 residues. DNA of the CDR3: TGTGCCACCAGCCTATTACTAGCGGGCCAAGAGACCCAGTACTTC. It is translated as CATSLLLAGQETQYF.